The 7 T cell receptor beta chains below were found in one sample sequenced in a study of CD8 T cells in ankylosing spondylitis. Via MiXCR, TCRdb re-called the 5' RACE reads, giving one row per CDR3 protein. The sample lists about 150,000 distinct CDR3 sequences, under 35% occurring once. Sequences were obtained from synovial fluid, either unsorted or a sorted T cell fraction (not recorded which). The origin of the receptors is a male donor with ankylosing spondylitis.

V usage is TRBV5-1 and J usage is TRBJ1-1; no firm D call. The V end was cut by 1 base, the J end by 4 bases, with 11 bases between. Germline V gene lookup returns CDR1 SGHRS and CDR2 YFSETQ. This CDR3 is built from 14 residues. The CDR3: CASSLSPSSTEAFF. CDR3 in DNA: TGCGCCAGCAGCTTGTCCCCCAGCAGCACTGAAGCTTTCTTT.

V usage is TRBV25-1 and J usage is TRBJ2-3, with 10 nucleotides matching TRBD2. This CDR3 spans 17 amino acids. Germline V CDR1 and CDR2: MGHDK, SYGVNS. Trimming removed 8 bases from V and 0 bases from J; junction bases left unmatched: 11. The CDR3 reads CASRVKPGLASTDTQYF. DNA of the CDR3: TGTGCCAGCCGTGTAAAGCCGGGACTAGCGAGCACAGATACGCAGTATTTT.

This clonotype has just a few counts. The chain links TRBV4-3 to TRBJ1-2, with TRBD1 as a possible D gene (5 bases). V lost 0 bases to trimming and J lost 4 bases, with 9 bases between them. Looked up from germline, CDR1 is LGHNA and CDR2 is YSLEER. This CDR3 contains 14 residues. Here the CDR3 DNA reads TGCGCCAGCAGCCAAGATTGGGGCTCCTATGGCTACACCTTC. Amino acid sequence: CASSQDWGSYGYTF.

This clonotype came up a few times. V gene TRBV4-1 combines with J gene TRBJ2-6, with D hard to call. The V gene's germline CDR1 is MGHRA and CDR2 YSYEKL. Trimming shortened V by 1 base and J by 0 bases, and 7 bases separated the two germline ends. CDR3 length: 16 residues. In DNA, the CDR3 is TGCGCCAGCAGCCAAGGAACGATCTCTGGGGCCAACGTCCTGACTTTC. This translates into CASSQGTISGANVLTF.

The chain couples TRBV6-1 to TRBJ2-2; D is possibly TRBD1 (5 bases). With 6 bases removed from V and 2 bases from J, the gap between germline ends came to 13 bases. Germline V gives CDR1 MNHNS, CDR2 SASEGT. The CDR3 has 15 residues. The CDR3 reads CASSPLGANTGELFF. The CDR3 nucleotides are TGTGCCAGCAGCCCCCTAGGGGCAAACACCGGGGAGCTGTTTTTT.

This clonotype has ten or more counts. This rearrangement joins TRBV7-3 to TRBJ1-1; 8 nucleotides agree with TRBD1. Losses at the gene ends were 4 bases for V and 3 bases for J; bases not matched to a gene: 4. Germline CDR1 SGHTA, CDR2 FQGTGA. This CDR3 has 14 amino acids. The chain's CDR3 is CASSSGQGHTEAFF. The CDR3 bases are TGTGCCAGCAGCTCCGGACAGGGTCACACTGAAGCTTTCTTT.

Ten or more counts support this clonotype. This chain joins TRBV11-2 and TRBJ1-1, with D maybe TRBD1 (5 bases). Trimming shortened V by 5 bases and J by 0 bases, and 22 bases separated the two germline ends. CDR1 SGHAT and CDR2 FQNNGV come from the germline V gene. This CDR3 is built from 18 residues. The CDR3 DNA is TGTGCCAGCAGCCCTTACGCCAGACAGCGGCGGATGAACACTGAAGCTTTCTTT. It yields the protein CASSPYARQRRMNTEAFF.